The entry below describes one T cell receptor beta chain. Antigen: not known. This record comes from a study of shared clonotypes between healthy human individuals. Study observations and caveats: Generation probabilities of non-shared clonotypes were lower (relative to those shared by all four donors).

Libraries were prepared by immunoSEQ multiplex PCR; TCRdb keeps only in-frame clonotypes and omits some of them. The sample yields millions of clones, roughly 94% seen once. It was into CD45RA+ naive and CD45RA-negative memory subsets that the CD4+ cells were split. V lost 4 bases and J 6 bases, leaving 8 bases between the germline ends. Germline V gene sequence: CDR1 SGDLS, CDR2 YYNGEE. This CDR3 is built from 12 residues. The clonotype originates from a man between 18 and 35 years old in good health. Sample: naive CD4+ T cells sorted from blood. Indicated subset: CD45RA+ positively selected. The chain has TRBV9 and TRBJ2-1; unclear D gene. In DNA form, the CDR3 reads TGTGCCAGCAGCCCCTTCCCCAATGAGCAGTTCTTC. It specifies CASSPFPNEQFF.